The 24 T cell receptor beta chains presented below share a single source sample, sequenced in a study of cytomegalovirus exposure and HLA in healthy donors. Primers for the PCR totalled 60 Vbeta and 13 Jbeta. The protocol was immunoSEQ multiplex PCR, while the TCRdb copy is restricted to in-frame clones and leaves out a portion. Altogether approximately 110,000 clones are present, 15% being singletons, with the ten largest covering 1.9%. Specimen: PBMCs. The receptors come from a young woman in good health and CMV-seronegative.

The V gene is TRBV28, the J gene TRBJ1-4; possible D gene TRBD1, 5 bases. Germline values: CDR1 MDHEN, CDR2 SYDVKM. CDR3 size: 11 residues. The V gene lost 3 bases and the J gene lost 13 bases, with 9 bases spanning the gap. This chain's CDR3 is CASSLGLGLFF. CDR3 bases: TGTGCCAGCAGTTTGGGGCTTGGACTGTTTTTT.

In its sample, this clone was seen a few times. V is TRBV6-5 and J is TRBJ2-5, with unresolved D. Germline loops: CDR1 MNHEY, CDR2 SVGAGI. This CDR3 spans 14 amino acids. V was clipped by 0 bases and J by 5 bases, with 10 bases between them. The CDR3 spells CASSYSTPRETQYF. Here the CDR3 DNA reads TGTGCCAGCAGTTACTCTACCCCGAGGGAGACCCAGTACTTC.

This clone has just a few counts. The J gene is TRBJ1-4, the V gene TRBV19, with D unresolved. From germline, CDR1 is LNHDA and CDR2 SQIVND (reference sequence). V dropped 1 base and J dropped 7 bases, with 13 bases sitting between them. This CDR3 spans 15 amino acids. The CDR3 coding sequence is TGTGCCAGTAGTATAGGCCGGGTCCCTAGTGAAAAACTGTTTTTT. It yields the protein CASSIGRVPSEKLFF.

This clone came up a few times. The V and J genes are TRBV25-1 and TRBJ1-1; 8 nucleotides match TRBD1. V trimming: 5 bases; J trimming: 4 bases; junction bases outside the gene matches: 3. The CDR3 is 13 residues long. Germline V gene sequence: CDR1 MGHDK, CDR2 SYGVNS. The CDR3 region is CASSRQGATEAFF. Written as DNA, the CDR3 is TGTGCCAGCAGTAGGCAGGGGGCCACTGAAGCTTTCTTT. Together with reference TRBV25-1 and TRBJ1-1, the CDR3 gives the full variable domain: EADIYQTPRYLVIGTGKKITLECSQTMGHDKMYWYQQDPGMELHLIHYSYGVNSTEKGDLSSESTVSRIRTEHFPLTLESARPSHTSQYLCASSRQGATEAFFGQGTRLTVV.

This clone was seen more than once but under ten times. This chain connects TRBV5-3 to TRBJ2-7; 9 nucleotides line up with TRBD1. TRBV5-3 counts as an open reading frame of uncertain function. The CDR3 loop spans 14 amino acids. The junction had 2 bases not matched to a gene; V was cut back by 3 bases and J by 1 base. CDR3 coding DNA: TGTGCCAGAAGCTGGGACAGGGAGTCCTACGAGCAGTACTTC. As protein: CARSWDRESYEQYF.

The chain joins TRBV5-1 to TRBJ2-2; 9 nucleotides align to TRBD1. CDR1 is SGHRS, CDR2 YFSETQ, per germline. The CDR3 length is 17 residues. V dropped 4 bases and J dropped 6; count of bases not matched to a gene: 13. CDR3 DNA: TGCGCCAGCAGCGCCCCCGGGACAGGGCTAAGTTCCGGGGAGCTGTTTTTT. Encoded protein: CASSAPGTGLSSGELFF.

The chain recombines TRBV2 with TRBJ2-5, with D hard to call. Germline V gene sequence: CDR1 SNHLY, CDR2 FYNNEI. Trimming cost V 3 bases and J 3 bases, with 8 bases left between them. This CDR3 contains 13 residues. The CDR3 protein is CASSEGHKETQYF. The CDR3 DNA reads as TGTGCCAGCAGTGAGGGCCACAAAGAGACCCAGTACTTC.

J is TRBJ2-6 and V is TRBV10-3; 9 bases agree with TRBD1. The CDR3 sequence is 17 residues long. J was trimmed by 4 bases and V by 8 bases; bases with no gene match: 12. CDR1 ENHRY and CDR2 SYGVKD come from the germline V gene. The CDR3 DNA follows: TGTGCCATCGGTCCAGGGACAGGGTTATCCGGGGCCAACGTCCTGACTTTC. Translating gives CAIGPGTGLSGANVLTF.

The chain is built from TRBV27 and TRBJ1-1, with D possibly being TRBD1 (5 bases). Germline CDR1 MNHEY, CDR2 SMNVEV (reference sequence). This CDR3 contains 15 residues. Between the trimmed V and J ends, which lost 2 bases and 0 bases, there was a span of 10 bases. As DNA, the CDR3 is TGTGCCAGCAGTTTAGTTCGGGGGGTGAACACTGAAGCTTTCTTT. It translates to CASSLVRGVNTEAFF.

V usage is TRBV28 and J usage is TRBJ1-2; no clear D. Germline CDR1 is MDHEN and CDR2 is SYDVKM. The CDR3 has 16 residues. V was shortened by 5 bases and J by 5 bases, with 21 bases between the two germline ends. CDR3 sequence: CASSPLGAVPRYGYTF. CDR3 coding DNA: TGTGCCAGCAGTCCCTTGGGAGCGGTCCCCCGTTATGGCTACACCTTC.

This rearrangement joins TRBV5-4 to TRBJ2-3; the match to TRBD1 covers 7 bases. Germline V CDR1 and CDR2: SGHNT, YYREEE (reference sequence). CDR3 length: 16 residues. The trim removed 3 bases at V and 2 bases at J, leaving 9 bases unmatched. CDR3 sequence (DNA): TGTGCCAGCAGCTCCCCGCGACAGGGTGTCACAGATACGCAGTATTTT. Translating it yields CASSSPRQGVTDTQYF.

The chain combines TRBV10-3 with TRBJ2-6; TRBD1 matches at 12 bases. Germline trimming cut 4 bases from V and 3 bases from J; bases unmatched to any gene: 1. Germline-derived CDR1 and CDR2 are ENHRY and SYGVKD. The CDR3 has 16 residues. CDR3 coding DNA: TGTGCCATCAGTGGGGACAGGGGGCATGGGGCCAACGTCCTGACTTTC. Amino acids: CAISGDRGHGANVLTF.

This clone showed up just a few times. V gene TRBV4-2 combines with J gene TRBJ1-5; perhaps TRBD1 as D (6 bases). Germline-derived CDR1 and CDR2 are LGHNA and YNFKEQ. The CDR3 is 15 amino acids. Trimming left V 0 bases short and J 4 bases short, with 10 bases between. CDR3 sequence: CASSQDSGANQPQHF. CDR3 bases: TGTGCCAGCAGCCAAGATTCAGGGGCTAATCAGCCCCAGCATTTT.

This clone appeared a few times. The chain employs TRBV5-6 and TRBJ2-5; D may be TRBD2 (6 bases). The CDR3 runs to 11 residues. The germline CDR1 and CDR2 sequences are SGHDT and YYEEEE. V shed 4 bases and J shed 9 bases, with 10 bases lying between them. The CDR3 loop reads CASSGGSAQYF. The CDR3, as DNA: TGTGCCAGCAGCGGGGGGAGTGCCCAGTACTTC. Complete variable domain (other parts from reference TRBV5-6 and TRBJ2-5): DAGVTQSPTHLIKTRGQQVTLRCSPKSGHDTVSWYQQALGQGPQFIFQYYEEEERQRGNFPDRFSGHQFPNYSSELNVNALLLGDSALYLCASSGGSAQYFGPGTRLLVL.

This sequence joins TRBV12-5 and TRBJ2-1; 9 bases align to TRBD2. CDR1 and CDR2 from the germline V gene are LGHNT and FRNRAP. Trimming removed 3 bases from V and 1 base from J; junction bases left unmatched: 7. The CDR3 is 17 residues long. The CDR3 is CASGFGGLAGSYNEQFF. CDR3 nucleotides: TGTGCTAGTGGTTTTGGAGGCCTAGCGGGGTCCTACAATGAGCAGTTCTTC.

This clone was seen a few times. V is TRBV18 and J is TRBJ2-7; 8 bases line up with TRBD1. This CDR3 region has 15 residues. The ends lost 2 bases at V and 0 bases at J; junction bases unmatched: 3. The germline V gene has CDR1 KGHSH and CDR2 LQKENI. CDR3 protein: CASSPRTGNSYEQYF. CDR3 DNA: TGTGCCAGCTCACCAAGGACAGGGAACTCCTACGAGCAGTACTTC.

The V gene is TRBV11-2, the J gene TRBJ2-7, with a tentative D call TRBD2 (6 bases). The germline V and J ends were trimmed by 5 bases and 10 bases, with 21 bases remaining between them. This CDR3 comprises 14 residues. Germline V gene sequence: CDR1 SGHAT, CDR2 FQNNGV. CDR3 nucleotides: TGTGCCAGCAGCCCCTCGGGACTTACGAGTAGACAGTACTTC. Translating it yields CASSPSGLTSRQYF.

On this clone itself: The same CDR3 also results from other DNA sequences found in this sample. The J gene is TRBJ1-5, the V gene TRBV19, with 7 bases lining up with TRBD1. V lost 7 bases and J lost 2; bases outside the gene matches: 5. Germline assignment: CDR1 LNHDA and CDR2 SQIVND (reference sequence). The CDR3 runs to 14 residues. The CDR3 sequence is CASNRGEGNQPQHF. In DNA form, the CDR3 reads TGTGCCAGTAACAGGGGTGAAGGCAATCAGCCCCAGCATTTT.

The chain employs TRBV28 and TRBJ2-1; 9 nucleotides align to TRBD1. Germline-derived CDR1 and CDR2 are MDHEN and SYDVKM. The CDR3 is 15 residues long. V was pared by 8 bases and J by 7 bases, with 12 bases of the junction left unmatched. CDR3 nucleotides: TGTGCCAGCTGGGGACAGGGATGGGCATTGAATGAGCAGTTCTTC. Residues: CASWGQGWALNEQFF.

This clone was seen a handful of times. The rearrangement links TRBV27 to TRBJ1-1; D call uncertain. This CDR3 spans 13 amino acids. CDR1 is MNHEY, CDR2 SMNVEV, per germline (reference sequence). With 6 bases removed from V and 5 bases from J, the gap between germline ends came to 13 bases. The CDR3 loop is CASREGGRTEAFF. The CDR3 DNA follows: TGTGCCAGCAGAGAGGGAGGTCGGACTGAAGCTTTCTTT.

This clone has a handful of counts. The V call is TRBV19, the J call TRBJ1-3; 7 nucleotides match TRBD1. Germline CDR1 reads LNHDA; CDR2 reads SQIVND (reference sequence). The CDR3 runs 15 residues. V shed 7 bases and J 3 bases; nucleotides not matched to a gene: 9. CDR3 amino acids: CASIMTGRYGNTIYF. As DNA, the CDR3 is TGTGCCAGTATCATGACAGGGAGGTATGGAAACACCATATATTTT.

This clone has more than one count but fewer than ten. V usage is TRBV7-2 and J usage is TRBJ2-7, with TRBD1 matching 10 bases. Germline V lookup: CDR1 SGHTA, CDR2 FQGNSA. This CDR3 is 16 amino acids long. The V and J ends lost 2 bases and 2 bases, in that order; junction bases with no gene match: 6. CDR3 loop: CASSLPGQGFPYEQYF. The CDR3 DNA reads TGTGCCAGCAGCTTACCGGGACAGGGGTTTCCCTACGAGCAGTACTTC.

This clone was seen more than once but under ten times. The chain combines TRBV5-1 with TRBJ2-3, with D perhaps matching TRBD2 (7 bases). Germline CDR1 SGHRS, CDR2 YFSETQ. V lost 0 bases and J lost 9, with 20 bases in between. This CDR3 is built from 16 residues. The CDR3 sequence: CASSLGGGGHDETQYF. In DNA form, the CDR3 reads TGCGCCAGCAGCTTGGGGGGCGGGGGACATGACGAGACGCAGTATTTT.

This clone was seen more than once but under ten times. The gene calls are TRBV5-4 and TRBJ2-2; D perhaps matches TRBD2 (6 bases). The length of the CDR3 is 13 residues. Trimming took off 4 bases at V and 6 bases at J, with 10 bases between the two ends. Germline values: CDR1 SGHNT, CDR2 YYREEE (reference sequence). CDR3 DNA: TGTGCCAGCAGCCGGGAGATCGCCGGGGAGCTGTTTTTT. Translated, it gives CASSREIAGELFF.